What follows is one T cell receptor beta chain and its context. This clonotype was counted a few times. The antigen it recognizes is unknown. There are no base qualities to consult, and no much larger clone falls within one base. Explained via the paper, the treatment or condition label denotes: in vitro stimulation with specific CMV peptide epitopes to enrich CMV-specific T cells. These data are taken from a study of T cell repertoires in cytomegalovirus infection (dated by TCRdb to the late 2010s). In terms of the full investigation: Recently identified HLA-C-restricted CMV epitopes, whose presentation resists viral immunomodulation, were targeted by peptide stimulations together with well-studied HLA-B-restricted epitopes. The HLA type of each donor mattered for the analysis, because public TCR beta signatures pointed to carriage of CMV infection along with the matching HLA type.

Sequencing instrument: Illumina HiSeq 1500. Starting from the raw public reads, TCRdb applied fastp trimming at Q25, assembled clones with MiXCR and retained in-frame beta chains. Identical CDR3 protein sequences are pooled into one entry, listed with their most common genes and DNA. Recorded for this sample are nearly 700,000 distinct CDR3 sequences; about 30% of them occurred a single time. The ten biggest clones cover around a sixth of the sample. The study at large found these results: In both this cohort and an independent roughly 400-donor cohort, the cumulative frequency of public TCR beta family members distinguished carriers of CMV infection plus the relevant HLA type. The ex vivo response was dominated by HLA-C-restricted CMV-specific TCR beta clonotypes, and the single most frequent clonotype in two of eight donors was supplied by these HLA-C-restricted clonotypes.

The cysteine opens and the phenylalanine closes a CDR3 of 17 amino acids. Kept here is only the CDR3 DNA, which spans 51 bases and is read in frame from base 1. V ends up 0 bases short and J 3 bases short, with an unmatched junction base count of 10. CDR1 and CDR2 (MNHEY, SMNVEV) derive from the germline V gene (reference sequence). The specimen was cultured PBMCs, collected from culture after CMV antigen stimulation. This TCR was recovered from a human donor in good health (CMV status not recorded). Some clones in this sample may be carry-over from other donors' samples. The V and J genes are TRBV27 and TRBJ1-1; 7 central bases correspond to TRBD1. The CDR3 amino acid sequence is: CASSLSDRIQGDTEAFF. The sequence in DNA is TGTGCCAGCAGTTTATCGGACAGGATTCAGGGGGACACTGAAGCTTTCTTT.